The 21 T cell receptor beta chains below all came from one sample that was sequenced in a study of vaccination effects on CD4 cells after COVID-19. Antigen-specific CD4+ T cells were expanded (with viral peptide pools) by the ViraFEST assay ahead of sequencing. After more than 8 days in culture, the CD4+ T cells were isolated. This person caught SARS-CoV-2 sometime from March to December 2020, and PCR testing confirmed the infection. The assay was immunoSEQ multiplex PCR, and TCRdb's table has in-frame clones only and misses some. The data hold around 20,000 clones, with roughly 69% observed a single time. These receptors' antigens are unknown. The sample consisted of CD4+ T cells from PBMCs cultured with a peptide pool, taken before COVID-19 vaccination. These receptors all stem from a human donor who had a prior SARS-CoV-2 infection.

This chain uses TRBV6-1 with TRBJ2-1; 7 bases are shared with TRBD2. Germline CDR1 MNHNS, CDR2 SASEGT. The CDR3 is 17 amino acids. With V trimmed by 1 base and J by 0 bases, 6 bases remained unmatched. The CDR3 sequence: CASSEGWGGTSYNEQFF. The CDR3 region has the DNA TGTGCCAGCAGTGAAGGCTGGGGGGGGACCTCCTACAATGAGCAGTTCTTC.

This chain connects TRBV7-2 to TRBJ1-5; D call uncertain. Germline CDR1 and CDR2: SGHTA and FQGNSA. V was trimmed by 0 bases and J by 6 bases, leaving 6 bases between them. The CDR3 is 13 amino acids. The DNA for the CDR3 is TGTGCCAGCAGCTTAGCTCCGAGTCAGCCCCAGCATTTT. Translating gives CASSLAPSQPQHF.

The CDR3 nucleotides are TGTGCCAGCAGCTTATTAGCGGGACTGACTTACAATGAGCAGTTCTTC. Its translation: CASSLLAGLTYNEQFF. The genes are TRBV7-6 and TRBJ2-1; 8 bases are shared with TRBD2. CDR3 length: 16 amino acids. Trimming cost V 2 bases and J 4 bases; bases outside gene matches: 7. Germline V gene lookup returns CDR1 SGHVS and CDR2 FNYEAQ.

This chain links TRBV24-1 with TRBJ2-5; no definite D call. Trimming stripped 4 bases from V and 2 bases from J, with 10 bases between. Germline V gives CDR1 KGHDR, CDR2 SFDVKD. This CDR3 region has 14 residues. The CDR3 DNA follows: TGTGCCACCAGTGAGGGCTACCCGCAAGAGACCCAGTACTTC. It is translated as CATSEGYPQETQYF.

The chain employs TRBV30 and TRBJ2-5; TRBD2 aligns across 10 bases. V shed 3 bases, J shed 5 bases, and the junction held 6 bases outside the gene matches. Germline-derived CDR1 and CDR2 are GTSNPN and SVGIG (reference sequence). This CDR3 region has 14 residues. CDR3 protein: CAWRVAGGGETQYF. The CDR3 coding sequence is TGTGCCTGGAGAGTAGCGGGAGGCGGGGAGACCCAGTACTTC.

In this sample, this clone turned up once. The rearrangement uses TRBV23-1 and TRBJ2-3; possible D gene TRBD1, 6 bases. TRBV23-1 carries the ORF label, with uncertain function. Trimming pared 4 bases from V and 3 bases from J, leaving 29 bases between. CDR3 size: 20 residues. The DNA of the CDR3 is TGCGCCAGCAGTCGGCCACCGGTTCAAGGTTGGGGGCGGAAGACAGATACGCAGTATTTT. Translated: CASSRPPVQGWGRKTDTQYF.

The genes are TRBV1 and TRBJ1-1; the table's D call, TRBD1, has no DNA check behind it. TRBV1 is recorded as a pseudogene. The CDR3 spans 15 residues. CDR3 nucleotide sequence: TGCACCAGCAGCCATGGTGGGGGCGCGAACACTGAAGCTTTCTTT. Translated, it gives CTSSHGGGANTEAFF.

The chain combines TRBV29-1 with TRBJ1-2; 9 bases are a match to TRBD1. In germline, CDR1 is SQVTM, CDR2 ANQGSEA. V was clipped by 6 bases and J by 6 bases; unmatched bases: 14. This CDR3 has 15 residues. CDR3 sequence: CSVHQAGTGRDGYTF. CDR3 bases: TGCAGCGTCCATCAAGCCGGGACAGGGAGAGATGGCTACACCTTC.

This chain connects TRBV5-4 to TRBJ2-5; tentatively, D is TRBD2 (6 bases). Trimming cost V 4 bases and J 1 base, with 14 bases left between them. The CDR3 loop spans 15 amino acids. Germline CDR1 is SGHNT and CDR2 is YYREEE (reference sequence). The CDR3 protein is CASSGDRGAQETQYF. For the CDR3, the DNA is TGTGCCAGCAGCGGCGATCGCGGGGCCCAAGAGACCCAGTACTTC.

J is TRBJ2-7 and V is TRBV11-2; weak D call: TRBD2 (6 bases). Trimming shortened V by 6 bases and J by 2 bases, and 11 bases separated the two germline ends. Germline V gives CDR1 SGHAT, CDR2 FQNNGV. The CDR3 length is 13 residues. The DNA for the CDR3 is TGTGCCAGCAGGAGCCTAGCGACCTACGAGCAGTACTTC. Its translation is CASRSLATYEQYF. The full variable domain, in which reference TRBV11-2 and TRBJ2-7 provide the parts outside the CDR3, is EAGVAQSPRYKIIEKRQSVAFWCNPISGHATLYWYQQILGQGPKLLIQFQNNGVVDDSQLPKDRFSAERLKGVDSTLKIQPAKLEDSAVYLCASRSLATYEQYFGPGTRLTVT.

The chain combines TRBV9 with TRBJ2-5, with TRBD1 identical over 8 bases. The CDR3 has 16 residues. The germline CDR1 and CDR2 sequences are SGDLS and YYNGEE. V lost 0 bases to trimming and J lost 5 bases; unmatched junction nucleotides: 9. Here the CDR3 DNA reads TGTGCCAGCAGCGTAGGTGGCAGGGGGCCGGCGGAGACCCAGTACTTC. Translation: CASSVGGRGPAETQYF.

The chain carries TRBV7-2 and TRBJ2-5, with 8 nucleotides matching TRBD2. Trimming cost V 0 bases and J 4 bases; bases outside gene matches: 7. Germline V CDR1 and CDR2: SGHTA, FQGNSA. The CDR3 is 16 residues long. In nucleotides, the CDR3 is TGTGCCAGCAGCTTAGCGTTGGCGGGGGGTGGAGAGACCCAGTACTTC. This translates into CASSLALAGGGETQYF. Complete variable domain (other parts from reference TRBV7-2 and TRBJ2-5): GAGVSQSPSNKVTEKGKDVELRCDPISGHTALYWYRQSLGQGLEFLIYFQGNSAPDKSGLPSDRFSAERTGGSVSTLTIQRTQQEDSAVYLCASSLALAGGGETQYFGPGTRLLVL.

This clone was detected a few times. The chain combines TRBV20-1 with TRBJ2-1; D perhaps matches TRBD2 (5 bases). The CDR3 totals 14 residues. The V gene's germline CDR1 is DFQATT and CDR2 SNEGSKA (reference sequence). Deletions cut 3 bases from V and 2 bases from J, with 11 bases between. The CDR3 spells CSASWRRTYNEQFF. The CDR3 DNA sequence: TGCAGTGCTAGTTGGCGGAGGACCTACAATGAGCAGTTCTTC.

The chain employs TRBV24-1 and TRBJ2-1; D is perhaps TRBD2 (7 bases). Germline lookup yields CDR1 KGHDR and CDR2 SFDVKD. Trimming stripped 6 bases from V and 3 bases from J, with 11 bases between. This CDR3 is 14 amino acids long. The CDR3 nucleotides are TGTGCCACCAGTCCCGGGGGGCACTACAATGAGCAGTTCTTC. This codes for CATSPGGHYNEQFF.

V and J are TRBV4-3 and TRBJ2-2; tentatively, D is TRBD1 (5 bases). The CDR3 consists of 16 residues. The germline CDR1 and CDR2 sequences are LGHNA and YSLEER. V was shortened by 0 bases and J by 2 bases, with 10 bases between the two germline ends. The CDR3 sequence is CASSQDGGQNTGELFF. CDR3 DNA sequence: TGCGCCAGCAGCCAAGATGGTGGACAAAACACCGGGGAGCTGTTTTTT.

This chain joins TRBV12-5 and TRBJ2-3; maybe TRBD2 (7 bases). Germline CDR1 is LGHNT and CDR2 is FRNRAP. CDR3 size: 17 residues. Trimming stripped 6 bases from V and 7 bases from J, with 26 bases between. For the CDR3, the DNA is TGTGCTAGTGGCCGGACGGCGGGGGCCAATCAATTAAATACGCAGTATTTT. Encoded protein: CASGRTAGANQLNTQYF.

The chain employs TRBV7-3 and TRBJ2-3; TRBD2 aligns across 12 bases. The CDR3 length is 15 residues. Trimming removed 5 bases from V and 3 bases from J; junction bases left unmatched: 3. Germline loops: CDR1 SGHTA, CDR2 FQGTGA. CDR3 sequence: CASSRGLAGTDTQYF. In DNA form, the CDR3 reads TGTGCCAGCAGCCGTGGACTAGCGGGAACAGATACGCAGTATTTT.

In this sample, this clone turned up once. The rearrangement links TRBV20-1 to TRBJ1-5, with D maybe TRBD1 (5 bases). V lost 3 bases to trimming and J lost 4 bases, with 13 bases between them. The V gene's germline CDR1 is DFQATT and CDR2 SNEGSKA (reference sequence). CDR3 length equals 14 residues. CDR3 sequence reads: CSASGGLGNQPQHF. The CDR3 region has the DNA TGCAGTGCTAGTGGGGGGTTGGGGAATCAGCCCCAGCATTTT.

The chain recombines TRBV7-2 with TRBJ2-3; the D gene is possibly TRBD2 (7 bases). CDR1 and CDR2 from the germline V gene are SGHTA and FQGNSA. V lost 6 bases, J lost 3 bases, and 13 bases lay in between. The CDR3 has 14 residues. The CDR3 DNA is TGTGCCAGCAGACAAGGGGGGGCGACAGATACGCAGTATTTT. It encodes CASRQGGATDTQYF.

The rearrangement joins TRBV7-2 to TRBJ1-2; perhaps TRBD1 as D (5 bases). Germline loops: CDR1 SGHTA, CDR2 FQGNSA. The V end was cut by 2 bases, the J end by 1 base, with 8 bases between. The CDR3 is 14 residues long. The CDR3 region is CASSLLGDNYGYTF. For the CDR3, the DNA is TGTGCCAGCAGCTTATTGGGGGATAACTATGGCTACACCTTC.

This clone was seen a handful of times. The J gene is TRBJ2-5, the V gene TRBV5-6, with a possible D match to TRBD2 (5 bases). The CDR3 runs to 14 residues. V lost 2 bases and J 2 bases, leaving 10 bases between the germline ends. From germline, CDR1 is SGHDT and CDR2 YYEEEE. The CDR3 DNA follows: TGTGCCAGCAGCTTAAGCGGAAGTCAAGAGACCCAGTACTTC. It yields the protein CASSLSGSQETQYF.